This is a list of T cell receptor beta chains from one sample in a study of cytomegalovirus exposure and HLA in healthy donors. Method: immunoSEQ multiplex PCR; TCRdb's copy keeps in-frame clones and lacks some. The top ten hold roughly 2% of the sample, which has about 180,000 clones, about 82% seen once. The material sequenced was PBMCs. The origin of the receptors is a woman aged 30 to 39 in good health and CMV-seronegative. The CDR3 runs from the conserved cysteine through the conserved F or W. Fields, in order: clone size, V gene, J gene, D gene, CDR3 DNA, CDR3 protein. The D gene is left open where the match is weak. Not every row has a clone size; where given, it reads once, few, many or a size class.

few,TRBV7-7,TRBJ2-3,TRBD2,TGTGCTAGCAGCTTAGGTCTAGCGGAGGATACGCAGTATTTT,CASSLGLAEDTQYF
.,TRBV5-4,TRBJ1-6,.,TGTGCCAGCAGCTTGGACCCGGTCAACCCAAATTCACCCCTCCACTTT,CASSLDPVNPNSPLHF
.,TRBV10-1,TRBJ2-4,.,TGCGCCAGCAGTGAGTTTCGTTTAGCCAAAAACATTCAGTACTTC,CASSEFRLAKNIQYF
.,TRBV27,TRBJ2-3,TRBD2,TGTGCCAGCAGTTTGGGACTAGCAGCCCCAGATACGCAGTATTTT,CASSLGLAAPDTQYF
.,TRBV19,TRBJ2-2,TRBD1,TGTGCCAGTAAACTAGGGACAGGGATGCCAGAGCTGTTTTTT,CASKLGTGMPELFF
once,TRBV2,TRBJ1-1,.,TGTGCCAGCAGTGAAGGGCCCCAAGCTTTCTTT,CASSEGPQAFF
.,TRBV6-1,TRBJ2-6,.,TGTGCCAGCAGTGGCCTCATGGATCCAGGGGCTCTCTCTGGGGCCAACGTCCTGACTTTC,CASSGLMDPGALSGANVLTF
.,TRBV7-9,TRBJ2-1,TRBD1,TGTGCCAGCGGGGTACAAGGGACAGTTGTTGGGTACAATGAGCAGTTCTTC,CASGVQGTVVGYNEQFF
.,TRBV27,TRBJ2-7,.,TGTGCCAGCAGTTTATCGGCAGCCTACGAGCAGTACTTC,CASSLSAAYEQYF
.,TRBV14,TRBJ1-2,TRBD1,TGTGCCAGCAGCCAAGAAAACAGGGGTAACTATGGCTACACCTTC,CASSQENRGNYGYTF
.,TRBV15,TRBJ1-2,TRBD1,TGTGCCACCAGCAGAGATATAAAGGGACAGGTCTATGGCTACACCTTC,CATSRDIKGQVYGYTF
.,TRBV19,TRBJ2-1,TRBD2,TGTGCCAGTACCACTACTAGCGGGGGCGTTGGGGAGCAGTTCTTC,CASTTTSGGVGEQFF
.,TRBV7-7,TRBJ2-1,TRBD2,TGTGCTAGCAGCCCCGGGGGGGCCTACAATGAGCAGTTCTTC,CASSPGGAYNEQFF
once,TRBV5-5,TRBJ2-7,.,TGTGCCAGCAGCCCGAGGCGGGACGAGCAGTACTTC,CASSPRRDEQYF
once,TRBV6-1,TRBJ2-3,TRBD1,TGTGCCAGCAGTGAGAGGGGACAGGGCGCGACAGATACGCAGTATTTT,CASSERGQGATDTQYF
.,TRBV2,TRBJ2-7,TRBD2,TGTGCCAGCAGGATCCGAGGGACCGTAGGCGGGGGGTACGAGCAGTACTTC,CASRIRGTVGGGYEQYF
.,TRBV6-1,TRBJ1-1,.,TGTGCCAGCAGTCGGGTGATGAACACTGAAGCTTTCTTT,CASSRVMNTEAFF
.,TRBV2,TRBJ2-3,TRBD2,TGTGCCAGCCGGACTAGCGGGGGCAGCGATACGCAGTATTTT,CASRTSGGSDTQYF
.,TRBV27,TRBJ2-1,.,TGTGCCAGCATGGGAGGCTACAATGAGCAGTTCTTC,CASMGGYNEQFF
.,TRBV5-1,TRBJ1-2,.,TGCGCCAGCAGCTTGAGGGCGGTTGGGCAGGGTTCATATGGCTACACCTTC,CASSLRAVGQGSYGYTF
.,TRBV10-3,TRBJ2-7,TRBD2,TGTGCCATCAGTGAGGGGACTAATTCCTACGAGCAGTACTTC,CAISEGTNSYEQYF
few,TRBV7-8,TRBJ2-5,TRBD2,TGTGCCAGCAGCCTGAAATTGAGCGGGGGGGCCCTGGAGACCCAGTACTTC,CASSLKLSGGALETQYF
.,TRBV6-1,TRBJ1-5,.,TGTGCCAGCGGTGGAGTATATAGCAATCAGCCCCAGCATTTT,CASGGVYSNQPQHF
once,TRBV28,TRBJ1-1,.,TGTGCTACACAGGGATACATGAACACTGAAGCTTTCTTT,CATQGYMNTEAFF
.,TRBV7-9,TRBJ2-2,TRBD2,TGTGCCAGCAGCAAGAAGGGACTAACTTTCACCGGGGAGCTGTTTTTT,CASSKKGLTFTGELFF
.,TRBV9,TRBJ2-3,.,TGTGCCAGCAGCCTCCAGGGTTTCAGGACAGATACGCAGTATTTT,CASSLQGFRTDTQYF
.,TRBV9,TRBJ1-2,TRBD1,TGTGCCAGCAGCTCAGACAGGGACTATGGCTACACCTTC,CASSSDRDYGYTF
.,TRBV7-9,TRBJ1-5,.,TGTGCCAGCAGCTTAGCAGGGGGGGGCATCCAGCATTTT,CASSLAGGGIQHF